This TCR beta chain originates from a study of blood T cells in healthy people across ages. Notes on the study in general: While age rose, TCR beta diversity per million T cells dropped in a roughly linear way. Nothing was known about donor CMV status, and this possibly confounded expanded clonotype changes.

Sample-barcoded 5' priming and a J-beta primer mix drove a second PCR of roughly 6 to 12 cycles. MiXCR, applied by TCRdb to the 5' RACE reads, yields one record per CDR3 protein. The table lists 1,500,000 or so distinct CDR3 sequences, around 59% of them singletons. Details on this clonotype: Its matching antigen is unknown.

Trimming cost V 6 bases and J 5 bases; bases outside gene matches: 3. The CDR3 covers 14 residues. The source is a man aged 18 to 29 in good health. The V gene is TRBV12-3 or TRBV12-4, the J gene TRBJ1-5; TRBD1 matches 11 bases. Sequencing was done on a sample of blood. In DNA, the CDR3 is TGTGCCAGCAGCAGGGACAGGGGGGATCAGCCCCAGCATTTT. The encoded protein is CASSRDRGDQPQHF.